The 19 T cell receptor beta chains listed next were all sequenced from one sample in a study of CD8 T cells in ankylosing spondylitis. TCRdb ran MiXCR on the 5' RACE reads and lists one entry per CDR3 protein. The data contain about 330,000 distinct CDR3 sequences, 6.5% to 10% of them singletons. Overall study findings and caveats: About 8 highly homologous variants made up a TCR beta motif, and this motif appeared characteristic of ankylosing spondylitis blood.

No antigen has been identified for these receptors. The sequencing sample was made of blood, either unsorted or a sorted T cell fraction (not recorded which). The receptors here all came from a male donor with ankylosing spondylitis.

The rearrangement joins TRBV6-2 or TRBV6-3 to TRBJ2-6; possibly TRBD1 for D (6 bases). This CDR3 has 18 residues. Germline V gene data show CDR1 as MNHEY and CDR2 as SVGEGT. Trimming left V 4 bases short and J 0 bases short, with 16 bases between. The CDR3 DNA reads as TGTGCCAGCAGTTTTCTGGGACACCAGAGCTCTGGGGCCAACGTCCTGACTTTC. This encodes CASSFLGHQSSGANVLTF.

This clonotype came up a few times. The chain couples TRBV12-3 or TRBV12-4 to TRBJ2-4, with 9 nucleotides matching TRBD2. CDR3 length equals 16 residues. After removal of 0 bases from V and 6 bases from J, the junction contained 6 bases not matched to a gene. This CDR3 reads CASSLAVGRGGNIQYF. CDR3 DNA sequence: TGTGCCAGCAGTTTAGCGGTCGGGCGGGGGGGAAACATTCAGTACTTC.

This clonotype was seen repeatedly, ten times or more. The V gene is TRBV7-3, the J gene TRBJ2-1; maybe TRBD2 (6 bases). The CDR3 has 15 residues. Germline CDR1 and CDR2: SGHTA and FQGTGA. Trimming cost V 5 bases and J 8 bases, with 19 bases left between them. CDR3 DNA sequence: TGTGCCAGCAGCCAATCCCACTGGCGGGAAGATGAGCAGTTCTTC. It encodes CASSQSHWREDEQFF.

The V and J genes are TRBV7-6 and TRBJ1-2; TRBD1 matches at 10 bases. The CDR3 loop spans 15 amino acids. V trimming: 3 bases; J trimming: 3 bases; junction bases outside the gene matches: 4. Germline lookup yields CDR1 SGHVS and CDR2 FNYEAQ. This CDR3 is CASSFVGTGDYGYTF. The CDR3 DNA follows: TGTGCCAGCAGCTTTGTCGGGACAGGGGACTATGGCTACACCTTC.

This clonotype has a handful of counts. The rearrangement uses TRBV4-1 and TRBJ1-1; 10 bases align to TRBD1. This CDR3 comprises 16 residues. Germline CDR1 reads MGHRA; CDR2 reads YSYEKL. Germline trimming cut 3 bases from V and 10 bases from J; bases unmatched to any gene: 14. The CDR3 DNA is TGCGCCAGCAGCCAGGGCCGGGACAGGGGAAAAACGGGAGCTTTCTTT. It is translated as CASSQGRDRGKTGAFF.

This clonotype came up a few times. The V and J genes are TRBV4-2 and TRBJ2-1; D might be TRBD2 (7 bases). Trimming pared 0 bases from V and 12 bases from J, leaving 18 bases between. The length of the CDR3 is 15 residues. CDR1 and CDR2 (germline): LGHNA, YNFKEQ. The CDR3 sequence: CASSQDPGGLMGQFF. CDR3 DNA sequence: TGTGCCAGCAGCCAAGATCCCGGGGGGCTTATGGGGCAGTTCTTC.

The V and J genes are TRBV15 and TRBJ2-2; TRBD1 aligns across 8 bases. Unmatched junction bases numbered 5, after V lost 3 bases and J lost 5 bases. The CDR3 consists of 15 residues. In germline, CDR1 is LNHNV, CDR2 YYDKDF (reference sequence). The CDR3 loop reads CATSSRQGRTGELFF. Here the CDR3 DNA reads TGTGCCACCAGCAGCCGACAGGGGAGGACCGGGGAGCTGTTTTTT.

This clonotype occurred a few times. The gene calls are TRBV11-3 and TRBJ2-1, with D uncertain. Germline lookup yields CDR1 SGHNT and CDR2 YENEEA. The CDR3 covers 14 residues. Trimming stripped 10 bases from V and 10 bases from J, with 23 bases between. CDR3 nucleotide sequence: TGTGCCACCACCCCGCTAGTCGACTCTGGGGAGCAGTTCTTC. It translates to CATTPLVDSGEQFF.

This clonotype was counted a few times. This chain links TRBV5-1 with TRBJ2-2, with 8 nucleotides matching TRBD2. Germline V gene data show CDR1 as SGHRS and CDR2 as YFSETQ. Trimming at V came to 4 bases and at J to 3 bases, leaving 5 bases not matched to a gene. CDR3 length: 15 residues. For the CDR3, the DNA is TGCGCCAGCAGCAATAGCGGGATCCACACCGGGGAGCTGTTTTTT. It yields the protein CASSNSGIHTGELFF. The whole variable domain, remainder taken from reference TRBV5-1 and TRBJ2-2, is KAGVTQTPRYLIKTRGQQVTLSCSPISGHRSVSWYQQTPGQGLQFLFEYFSETQRNKGNFPGRFSGRQFSNSRSEMNVSTLELGDSALYLCASSNSGIHTGELFFGEGSRLTVL.

The chain has TRBV6-6 and TRBJ2-1; tentative D call: TRBD2 (6 bases). The V end lost 6 bases, the J end lost 6 bases, and 12 bases lay between the germline ends. This CDR3 spans 13 amino acids. The V gene's germline CDR1 is MNHNY and CDR2 SVGAGI (reference sequence). The CDR3 DNA is TGTGCCAGCAGATCCTCTAGCGTCAATGAGCAGTTCTTC. This encodes CASRSSSVNEQFF.

The chain joins TRBV21-1 to TRBJ2-2; TRBD1 is the table's D call, not checked against the DNA. TRBV21-1 counts as a pseudogene. The CDR3 loop spans 19 amino acids. CDR3 loop: CASSKFGRSGTGDTGELFF. CDR3 nucleotide sequence: TGTGCCAGCAGCAAATTCGGAAGATCGGGGACAGGGGATACCGGGGAGCTGTTTTTT.

This clonotype was seen only a few times. The gene calls are TRBV20-1 and TRBJ1-2, with D unresolved. V lost 5 bases and J 8 bases, leaving 15 bases between the germline ends. CDR1 is DFQATT and CDR2 is SNEGSKA in the germline V gene (reference sequence). The CDR3 totals 12 residues. The CDR3: CSAQVRSYGYTF. The DNA of the CDR3 is TGCAGTGCTCAAGTCAGATCATACGGCTACACCTTC.

This clonotype has ten or more counts. J is TRBJ1-1 and V is TRBV3-1, with TRBD1 matching over 8 bases. CDR1 and CDR2 (germline): LGHDT, YNNKEL (reference sequence). After removal of 5 bases from V and 11 bases from J, the junction contained 10 bases not matched to a gene. This CDR3 has 13 residues. CDR3 sequence (DNA): TGTGCCAGCAGCGACCGGACAGGGTATCGGGCTTTCTTT. It specifies CASSDRTGYRAFF.

This clonotype was counted between two and nine times. The rearrangement joins TRBV7-9 to TRBJ2-2, with TRBD1 matching over 7 bases. The CDR3 spans 15 residues. V was pared by 5 bases and J by 7 bases, with 10 bases of the junction left unmatched. CDR1 is SEHNR, CDR2 FQNEAQ, per germline (reference sequence). DNA of the CDR3: TGTGCCAGCAGCCGGGGACAGTCCCGGGTCGGGGAGCTGTTTTTT. Translation: CASSRGQSRVGELFF.

The chain uses TRBV6-1 and TRBJ2-7; 10 nucleotides match TRBD1. CDR3 length: 16 amino acids. The junction had 11 bases not matched to a gene; V was cut back by 6 bases and J by 3 bases. Germline loops: CDR1 MNHNS, CDR2 SASEGT. The CDR3 DNA follows: TGTGCCAGCAGCCGTAGCACGGGACAGGGGAGCTACGAGCAGTACTTC. It specifies CASSRSTGQGSYEQYF.

This clonotype was counted many times. V usage is TRBV7-3 and J usage is TRBJ1-6; tentative D call: TRBD1 (6 bases). In germline, CDR1 is SGHTA, CDR2 FQGTGA. The CDR3 has 16 residues. V lost 0 bases to trimming and J lost 7 bases, with 13 bases between them. The CDR3 nucleotides read TGTGCCAGCAGCTTAACGGGGGGCGCAGAGAATTCACCCCTCCACTTT. Translation gives CASSLTGGAENSPLHF.

In this sample, this clonotype turned up many times. This chain uses TRBV6-1 with TRBJ2-7; a weak D match, TRBD1 (6 bases). Between the trimmed V and J ends, which lost 6 bases and 2 bases, there was a span of 17 bases. CDR1 MNHNS and CDR2 SASEGT come from the germline V gene. This CDR3 is built from 15 residues. CDR3 nucleotide sequence: TGTGCCAGCAGACCTGCTTCTTCAGGGGCCTACGAGCAGTACTTC. This encodes CASRPASSGAYEQYF.

This chain uses TRBV4-1 with TRBJ1-1; the D is unclear. CDR1 MGHRA and CDR2 YSYEKL come from the germline V gene. The germline V and J ends were trimmed by 1 base and 4 bases, with 13 bases remaining between them. CDR3 length: 15 amino acids. CDR3 in amino acids: CASSQGTVFGTEAFF. The DNA of the CDR3 is TGCGCCAGCAGCCAAGGGACCGTGTTTGGCACTGAAGCTTTCTTT.

This clonotype has a count of ten or more. This chain uses TRBV30 with TRBJ1-1; tentatively, D is TRBD1 (6 bases). V lost 3 bases, J lost 6 bases, and 14 bases lay in between. CDR3 length: 13 amino acids. Germline CDR1 GTSNPN, CDR2 SVGIG (reference sequence). CDR3 nucleotides: TGTGCCTGGAGCCCAGAACAGGGCGCTGAAGCTTTCTTT. As protein: CAWSPEQGAEAFF.